These 6 T cell receptor beta chains were all obtained from the same sample, sequenced in a study of cytomegalovirus exposure and HLA in healthy donors. 13 Jbeta primers and 60 Vbeta primers were used for the PCR. The method was immunoSEQ multiplex PCR; TCRdb's version includes in-frame clones alone and lacks a portion of them. The data show 100,000 to 150,000 clones, with over 15% seen just once and roughly 3% held by the top ten. Sequencing input: PBMCs. All receptors derive from a female donor in good health and CMV-seropositive.

The rearrangement joins TRBV4-2 to TRBJ1-5, with TRBD1 matching 7 bases. The CDR3 is 13 residues long. V shed 4 bases and J 5 bases; nucleotides not matched to a gene: 2. Germline CDR1 and CDR2: LGHNA and YNFKEQ. CDR3 amino acids: CASSLDRDQPQHF. The CDR3 bases are TGTGCCAGCAGCCTAGACAGGGATCAGCCCCAGCATTTT.

This clone has more than one count but fewer than ten. The chain recombines TRBV7-9 with TRBJ1-2, with D possibly matching TRBD1 (6 bases). This CDR3 region has 12 residues. Between the trimmed V and J ends, which lost 6 bases and 7 bases, there was a span of 12 bases. CDR1 is SEHNR, CDR2 FQNEAQ, per germline (reference sequence). The CDR3 region is CASSRTDLGYTF. CDR3 sequence (DNA): TGTGCCAGCAGTCGGACAGATCTTGGCTACACCTTC.

V and J are TRBV7-9 and TRBJ2-3, with a weak D call TRBD2 (5 bases). CDR3 length: 13 amino acids. The V and J ends lost 6 bases and 4 bases respectively, with 11 bases between them. Per the germline V gene, CDR1 is SEHNR and CDR2 is FQNEAQ (reference sequence). The CDR3 here is CASRDFGADTQYF. In DNA, the CDR3 is TGTGCCAGCAGGGACTTTGGGGCAGATACGCAGTATTTT.

This clone was counted between two and nine times. The V gene is TRBV4-2, the J gene TRBJ2-3, with 8 nucleotides matching TRBD2. The V gene end was trimmed by 2 bases and the J gene end by 8 bases; junction bases not matched to a gene: 12. Germline values: CDR1 LGHNA, CDR2 YNFKEQ. The CDR3 loop spans 16 amino acids. The DNA for the CDR3 is TGTGCCAGCAGCCAATTCGAACGGGAGGGCCTCGGTACGCAGTATTTT. Translation gives CASSQFEREGLGTQYF.

The rearrangement links TRBV18 to TRBJ1-5; no clear D gene. This CDR3 region has 14 residues. Trimming pared 1 base from V and 7 bases from J, leaving 11 bases between. Germline lookup yields CDR1 KGHSH and CDR2 LQKENI. In DNA form, the CDR3 reads TGTGCCAGCTCACCACGGCCCGTCGAACAGCCCCAGCATTTT. Translation gives CASSPRPVEQPQHF.

This clone was counted only a few times. This chain connects TRBV13 to TRBJ1-1, with D perhaps matching TRBD1 (5 bases). The CDR3 runs 14 residues. Germline CDR1 is PRHDT and CDR2 is FYEKMQ (reference sequence). The ends were cut back, 6 bases at V and 4 bases at J, with 15 bases in the middle. The CDR3 is CASRFGGGRTEAFF. Written as DNA, the CDR3 is TGTGCCAGCAGATTCGGGGGGGGACGCACTGAAGCTTTCTTT.